These T cell receptor beta chains were read from a single sample in a study of T cell responses to AZD1222 COVID-19 vaccine. Some clones are missing from TCRdb's copy, which holds only in-frame ones; the method was immunoSEQ multiplex PCR. In the table there are around 200,000 clones, around 89% of which are singletons. Here the sequenced sample was peripheral blood, taken 28 days after the second AZD1222 dose. The receptor source for this set is an adult who received the AZD1222 COVID-19 vaccine. The CDR3 runs from the conserved cysteine through the conserved F or W. The D gene is left open where the match is weak. Size values are once, few and many counts, or a class for expanded clones, and some rows have none.

V gene	J gene	clone size	D gene	CDR3 DNA	CDR3 protein
TRBV9	TRBJ1-3	-	TRBD1	TGTGCCAGCAGCGCAGGACAGGGCAGCTCTGGAAACACCATATATTTT	CASSAGQGSSGNTIYF
TRBV24-1	TRBJ1-1	-	-	TGTGCCACCACCTATGCAAATGAAGCTTTCTTT	CATTYANEAFF
TRBV9	TRBJ2-1	-	TRBD2	TGTGCCAGCAGCGTAGGGCTAGGGAGGGCAGGGCACAATGAGCAGTTCTTC	CASSVGLGRAGHNEQFF
TRBV30	TRBJ2-2	-	-	TGTGCCTGGAGCTCGGGGCTTTACACCGGGGAGCTGTTTTTT	CAWSSGLYTGELFF
TRBV23-1	TRBJ2-5	-	-	TGCGCCAGCAGTCCCCGTACGGGCCGCCCCTACCCGGGTTCCAAAGAGACCCAGTACTTC	CASSPRTGRPYPGSKETQYF
TRBV5-4	TRBJ2-6	-	-	TGTGCCAGCGCGAAGGGGGATGGGGCCAACGTCCTGACTTTC	CASAKGDGANVLTF
TRBV27	TRBJ1-5	-	-	TGTGCCAGCAGTTTGACGGTCAATCAGCCCCAGCATTTT	CASSLTVNQPQHF
TRBV6-1	TRBJ1-1	few	TRBD1	TGTGCCAGCAGTGGGGGGACAGGGGGCGCAGTTAGGGAAGCTTTCTTT	CASSGGTGGAVREAFF
TRBV3-1/TRBV3-2	TRBJ2-5	-	TRBD1	TGTGCCAGCAGCCAAGGGACAGGGGTGTTAGAGACCCAGTACTTC	CASSQGTGVLETQYF
TRBV27	TRBJ2-2	-	-	TGTGCCAGCAGTTTATTAGGGGCCCTCAGTACCACCGGGGAGCTGTTTTTT	CASSLLGALSTTGELFF
TRBV10-2	TRBJ2-7	-	-	TGCGCCAGCAGTGATAAGGCAAGGCAGGGGAAACCCTACGAGCAGTACTTC	CASSDKARQGKPYEQYF
TRBV15	TRBJ2-1	-	TRBD1	TGTGCCACCAGCAGGAGGGGGACAGGGTTCCATGAGCAGTTCTTC	CATSRRGTGFHEQFF
TRBV2	TRBJ2-7	once	-	TGTGCCAGTGGGTTTGGGGGAGGCCCGTTGGAGCAGTACTTC	CASGFGGGPLEQYF
TRBV19	TRBJ1-4	-	-	TGTGCCAGTAGTTACCTCAGGGGAGATGAAAAACTGTTTTTT	CASSYLRGDEKLFF
TRBV28	TRBJ2-7	-	TRBD1	TGTGCCACCCGATCCGGACAGGGGATTTACGAGCAGTACTTC	CATRSGQGIYEQYF
TRBV7-9	TRBJ2-1	-	TRBD2	TGTGCCAGCAGCCTCAGCGGGAGGCCCTCATACAATGAGCAGTTCTTC	CASSLSGRPSYNEQFF
TRBV7-9	TRBJ1-5	-	TRBD1	TGTGCCAGCAGCGCGGGACAGGGCGAGGTCGAGCCCCAGCATTTT	CASSAGQGEVEPQHF
TRBV14	TRBJ2-3	-	TRBD2	TGTGCCAGCAGCCAAGATCCAGCGGGAGTCCCAGGGACGCAGTATTTT	CASSQDPAGVPGTQYF
TRBV7-2	TRBJ2-3	-	TRBD1	TGTGCCAGCAGCCGCGGGACAGGGCGGGCAGATACGCAGTATTTT	CASSRGTGRADTQYF
TRBV4-2	TRBJ2-7	-	TRBD2	TGTGCCAGCAGCCAAGTTGGTAGCGGGACTTCCTACGAGCAGTACTTC	CASSQVGSGTSYEQYF
TRBV2	TRBJ2-5	-	TRBD1	TGTGCCAGCAGTGTGGAGACAGGGGGTTTGGAGACCCAGTACTTC	CASSVETGGLETQYF
TRBV5-6	TRBJ2-7	-	TRBD2	TGTGCCAGCGGGGTAGCGGGGGGCTCCTACGAGCAGTACTTC	CASGVAGGSYEQYF
TRBV24-1	TRBJ2-6	-	-	TGTGCCACCGGGAGTGTTAGGACTGGGGCCAACGTCCTGACTTTC	CATGSVRTGANVLTF
TRBV19	TRBJ2-7	few	-	TGTGCCAGTAGCCCCAGGGGCCCCTCCTACGAGCAGTACTTC	CASSPRGPSYEQYF
TRBV24-1	TRBJ2-5	-	TRBD1	TGTGCCACCAGTTATTCAACAACGACGACAGGGGGTTTCGAGCTGTGGTTGGGAGAGACCCAGTACTTC	CATSYSTTTTGGFELWLGETQYF
TRBV28	TRBJ1-4	-	-	TGTGCCAGCAGTTTAGCCCTCGGCGCAACTAATGAAAAACTGTTTTTT	CASSLALGATNEKLFF
TRBV5-1	TRBJ1-2	-	-	TGCGCCAGCAGCCCTGGAGAGGGAGGCTATGGCTACACCTTC	CASSPGEGGYGYTF
TRBV19	TRBJ1-1	-	-	TGTGCCAGTAGCAGACGGGCTGGGGCGGATGGAACTGAAGCTTTCTTT	CASSRRAGADGTEAFF
TRBV10-3	TRBJ1-2	-	TRBD1	TGTGCCATCAAAACAGGGGTCGACTATGGCTACACCTTC	CAIKTGVDYGYTF
TRBV30	TRBJ2-7	-	-	TGTGCCTGGAGTGGGACGGTCTCTGGCGAGCAGTACTTC	CAWSGTVSGEQYF
TRBV10-3	TRBJ1-1	-	TRBD1	TGTGCCATCACCGAGGGACAGCTCACTGAAGCTTTCTTT	CAITEGQLTEAFF
TRBV5-4	TRBJ1-6	-	TRBD1	TGTGCCAGCAGCCCCCCCGGGACAGGGGGCGAGATCCGGAATTCACCCCTCCACTTT	CASSPPGTGGEIRNSPLHF